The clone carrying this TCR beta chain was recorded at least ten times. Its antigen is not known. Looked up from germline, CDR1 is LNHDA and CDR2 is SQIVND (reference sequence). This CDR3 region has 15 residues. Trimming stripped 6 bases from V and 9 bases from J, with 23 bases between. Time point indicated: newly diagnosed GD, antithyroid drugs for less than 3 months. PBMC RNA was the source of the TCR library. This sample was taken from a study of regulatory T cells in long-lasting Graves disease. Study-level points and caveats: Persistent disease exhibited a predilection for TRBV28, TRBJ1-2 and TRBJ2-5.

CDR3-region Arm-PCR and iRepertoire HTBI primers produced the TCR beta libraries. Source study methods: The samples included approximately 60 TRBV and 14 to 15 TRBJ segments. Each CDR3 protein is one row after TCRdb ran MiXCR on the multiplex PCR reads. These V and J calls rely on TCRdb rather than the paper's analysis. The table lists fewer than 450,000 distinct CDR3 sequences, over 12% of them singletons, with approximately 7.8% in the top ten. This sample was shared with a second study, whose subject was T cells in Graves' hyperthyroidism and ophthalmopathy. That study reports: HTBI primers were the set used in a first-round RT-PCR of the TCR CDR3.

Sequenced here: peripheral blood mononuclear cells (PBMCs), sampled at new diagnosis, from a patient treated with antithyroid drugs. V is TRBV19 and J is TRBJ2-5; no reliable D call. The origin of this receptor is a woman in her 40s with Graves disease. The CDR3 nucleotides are TGTGCCAGTAGCATGAGTAACCGCGTTTCGTCGGCCCAGTACTTC. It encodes CASSMSNRVSSAQYF.